The 3 T cell receptor beta chains presented below share a single source sample, sequenced in a study of blood T cells in healthy people across ages. A second 7 to 11 cycle PCR used barcoded and J-beta primers. MiXCR, applied by TCRdb to the 5' RACE reads, yields one record per CDR3 protein. The sample yields about 1.8 million distinct CDR3 sequences, about 50% seen once. Sequenced sample: blood. These receptors all come from a woman in her thirties or forties in good health.

The chain couples TRBV20-1 to TRBJ1-2; TRBD1 matches at 10 bases. Germline V gene data show CDR1 as DFQATT and CDR2 as SNEGSKA (reference sequence). The V segment lost 6 bases and the J segment 4 bases; nucleotides outside the gene matches: 8. The CDR3 is 14 residues long. The CDR3 protein is CSATRDRGIYGYTF. DNA for the CDR3: TGCAGTGCCACGCGGGACAGGGGAATCTATGGCTACACCTTC.

This clonotype was seen repeatedly, ten times or more. The V and J genes are TRBV7-3 and TRBJ2-3; TRBD2 matches 7 bases. The CDR3 covers 18 residues. Trimming removed 0 bases from V and 0 bases from J; junction bases left unmatched: 9. CDR1 and CDR2 (germline): SGHTA, FQGTGA. In nucleotides, the CDR3 is TGTGCCAGCAGCTTAACTGGTCTAAGGCGGGGGAGCACAGATACGCAGTATTTT. Residues: CASSLTGLRRGSTDTQYF.

This rearrangement joins TRBV20-1 to TRBJ2-4; TRBD1 matches 11 bases. V lost 1 base and J lost 15; bases outside the gene matches: 11. This CDR3 region has 14 residues. From germline, CDR1 is DFQATT and CDR2 SNEGSKA (reference sequence). In DNA, the CDR3 is TGCAGTGCTAGAGGTCCCGGGACAGGGGGGATCTTGTACTTC. It codes for CSARGPGTGGILYF.